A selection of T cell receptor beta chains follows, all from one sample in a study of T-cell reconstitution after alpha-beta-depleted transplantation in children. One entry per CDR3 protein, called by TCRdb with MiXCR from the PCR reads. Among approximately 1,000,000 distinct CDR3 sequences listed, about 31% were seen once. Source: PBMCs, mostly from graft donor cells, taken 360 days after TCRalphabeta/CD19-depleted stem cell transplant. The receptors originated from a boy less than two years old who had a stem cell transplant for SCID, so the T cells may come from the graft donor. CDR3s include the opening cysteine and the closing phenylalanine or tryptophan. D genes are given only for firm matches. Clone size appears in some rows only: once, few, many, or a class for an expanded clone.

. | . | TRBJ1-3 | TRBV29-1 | CSALTDSGNTIYF | TGCAGCGCCCTGACAGACTCTGGAAACACCATATATTTT
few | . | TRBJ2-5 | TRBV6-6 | CASRLWETQYF | TGTGCCAGCAGGCTATGGGAGACCCAGTACTTC
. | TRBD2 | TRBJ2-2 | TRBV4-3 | CASSQDPASGNTGELFF | TGCGCCAGCAGCCAAGATCCGGCTAGCGGTAACACCGGGGAGCTGTTTTTT
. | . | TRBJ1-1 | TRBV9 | CASSVGGAQIEAFF | TGTGCCAGCAGCGTAGGAGGCGCACAGATTGAAGCTTTCTTT
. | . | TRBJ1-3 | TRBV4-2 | CASSQLSTGGNTIYF | TGTGCCAGCAGCCAACTTTCGACAGGAGGAAACACCATATATTTT
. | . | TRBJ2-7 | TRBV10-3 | CAVAGVYEQYF | TGTGCCGTGGCAGGGGTCTACGAGCAGTACTTC
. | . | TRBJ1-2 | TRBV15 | CATSSRENYGYTF | TGTGCCACCAGCAGCAGGGAAAACTATGGCTACACCTTC
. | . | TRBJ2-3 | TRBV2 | CASSEGGGAGDTQYF | TGTGCCAGCAGTGAAGGTGGGGGGGCCGGAGATACGCAGTATTTT
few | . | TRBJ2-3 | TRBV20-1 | CSAPGSPTDTQYF | TGCAGTGCGCCGGGGTCCCCCACAGATACGCAGTATTTT
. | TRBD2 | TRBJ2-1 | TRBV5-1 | CASSFNPYAGAYNEQFF | TGCGCCAGCAGCTTTAACCCCTACGCGGGGGCCTACAATGAGCAGTTCTTC
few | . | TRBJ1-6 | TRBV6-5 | CASSYMKYNSPLHF | TGTGCCAGCAGTTATATGAAGTATAATTCACCCCTCCACTTT
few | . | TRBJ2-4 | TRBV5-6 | CASSDRQGLAKNIQYF | TGTGCCAGCAGCGACCGACAGGGACTAGCCAAAAACATTCAGTACTTC
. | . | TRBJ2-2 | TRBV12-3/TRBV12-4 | CASSPARERGLFF | TGTGCCAGCAGCCCGGCCCGGGAAAGAGGGCTGTTTTTT
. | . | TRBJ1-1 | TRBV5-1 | CASVGGTEAFF | TGCGCCAGCGTAGGGGGCACTGAAGCTTTCTTT
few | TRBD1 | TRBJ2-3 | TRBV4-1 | CASSHPRTGPSTDTQYF | TGCGCCAGCAGCCACCCTAGGACAGGCCCCAGCACAGATACGCAGTATTTT
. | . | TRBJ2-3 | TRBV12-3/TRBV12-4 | CASSPHRHSTDTQYF | TGTGCCAGCAGCCCCCACAGGCATAGCACAGATACGCAGTATTTT
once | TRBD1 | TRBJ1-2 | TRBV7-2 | CASIKLRTGRDYGYTF | TGTGCCAGCATCAAACTCAGGACAGGGAGGGACTATGGCTACACCTTC
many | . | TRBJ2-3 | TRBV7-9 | CASSPDLDTQYF | TGTGCCAGCAGCCCAGATCTAGATACGCAGTATTTT
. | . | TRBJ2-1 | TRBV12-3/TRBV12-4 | CASSHVVGEQFF | TGTGCCAGCAGCCACGTAGTGGGCGAGCAGTTCTTC
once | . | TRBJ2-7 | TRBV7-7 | CASSQGPGTTYEQYF | TGTGCCAGCAGCCAGGGACCAGGGACGACCTACGAGCAGTACTTC
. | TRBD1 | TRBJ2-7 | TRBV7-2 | CASSSRQGPSYEQYF | TGTGCCAGCAGTTCAAGACAGGGTCCCTCCTACGAGCAGTACTTC
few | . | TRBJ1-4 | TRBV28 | CASSLRRVTNEKLFF | TGTGCCAGCAGTTTGAGGCGGGTGACTAATGAAAAACTGTTTTTT
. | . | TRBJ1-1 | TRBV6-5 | CASSYSKAGEAFF | TGTGCCAGCAGTTACTCGAAGGCAGGGGAGGCTTTCTTT
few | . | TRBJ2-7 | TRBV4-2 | CASSQTTSRSEQYF | TGTGCCAGCAGCCAAACCACCAGCCGTTCAGAGCAGTACTTC
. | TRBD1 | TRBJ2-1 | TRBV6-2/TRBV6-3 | CASRPRQGANEQFF | TGTGCCAGCAGGCCTAGACAGGGGGCGAATGAGCAGTTCTTC
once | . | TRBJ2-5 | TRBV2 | CAERTIDATQYF | TGTGCCGAGAGGACTATTGATGCGACCCAGTACTTC
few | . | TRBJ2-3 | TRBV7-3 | CASSLYGRVDTQYF | TGTGCCAGCAGCTTATATGGCAGGGTTGATACGCAGTATTTT
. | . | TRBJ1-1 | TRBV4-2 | CASSPPRGAGNTEAFF | TGTGCCAGCAGCCCGCCCCGGGGCGCGGGGAACACTGAAGCTTTCTTT
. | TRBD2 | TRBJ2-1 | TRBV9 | CASSPEVAGWANEQFF | TGTGCCAGCAGCCCAGAGGTAGCGGGGTGGGCCAATGAGCAGTTCTTC
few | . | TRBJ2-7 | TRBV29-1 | CSLRGLTGEQYF | TGCAGCCTCCGGGGGCTGACGGGGGAGCAGTACTTC
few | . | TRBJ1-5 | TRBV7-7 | CARITGRNQPQHF | TGTGCCAGAATCACAGGGAGGAATCAGCCCCAGCATTTT
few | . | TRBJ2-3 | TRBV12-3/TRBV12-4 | CASGYSGGYVWTDTQYF | TGTGCCAGCGGGTACTCAGGGGGGTATGTATGGACAGATACGCAGTATTTT
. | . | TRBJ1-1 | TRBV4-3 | CASSHLQGNTEAFF | TGCGCCAGCAGCCACCTTCAGGGGAACACTGAAGCTTTCTTT
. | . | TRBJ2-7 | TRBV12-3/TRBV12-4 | CASSPGFSLEYF | TGTGCCAGCAGTCCAGGGTTCTCGTTGGAGTACTTC
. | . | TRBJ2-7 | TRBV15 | CATSRGVLTYEQYF | TGTGCCACCAGCAGAGGTGTCCTCACCTACGAGCAGTACTTC
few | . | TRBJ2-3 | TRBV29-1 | CSVEALFTDTQYF | TGCAGCGTTGAGGCCCTTTTCACAGATACGCAGTATTTT
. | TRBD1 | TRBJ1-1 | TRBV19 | CASSPTGGWTEAFF | TGTGCCAGTAGTCCGACAGGGGGCTGGACTGAAGCTTTCTTT
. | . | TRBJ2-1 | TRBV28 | CASNGALSYNEQFF | TGTGCCAGCAATGGGGCCCTCTCCTACAATGAGCAGTTCTTC
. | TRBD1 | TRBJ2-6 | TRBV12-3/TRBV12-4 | CASSQGQGAVSGANVLTF | TGTGCCAGCAGCCAGGGACAGGGGGCTGTCTCTGGGGCCAACGTCCTGACTTTC
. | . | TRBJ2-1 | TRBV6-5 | CASSYEGGDEQFF | TGTGCCAGCAGTTACGAGGGGGGCGATGAGCAGTTCTTC
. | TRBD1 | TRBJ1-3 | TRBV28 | CASSPADRSSGNTIYF | TGTGCCAGCAGTCCAGCGGACAGGAGCTCTGGAAACACCATATATTTT
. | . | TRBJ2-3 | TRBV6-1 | CASSERAGRTDTQYF | TGTGCCAGCAGTGAACGCGCAGGGAGGACAGATACGCAGTATTTT
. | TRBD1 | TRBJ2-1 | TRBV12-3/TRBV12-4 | CASSLGQGPPLSYNEQFF | TGTGCCAGCAGTTTGGGACAGGGTCCTCCCCTATCCTACAATGAGCAGTTCTTC
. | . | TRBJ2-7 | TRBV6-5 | CASSYSKDGPYEQYF | TGTGCCAGCAGTTACTCGAAGGACGGTCCCTACGAGCAGTACTTC
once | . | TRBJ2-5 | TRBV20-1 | CSASRAGETQYF | TGCAGTGCTAGCCGGGCCGGAGAGACCCAGTACTTC
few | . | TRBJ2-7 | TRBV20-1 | CSAGGQTYEQYF | TGCAGTGCTGGGGGGCAGACCTACGAGCAGTACTTC
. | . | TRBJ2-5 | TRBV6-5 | CASSSLPGGHKTQYF | TGTGCCAGCAGTTCCCTCCCCGGGGGGCATAAGACCCAGTACTTC
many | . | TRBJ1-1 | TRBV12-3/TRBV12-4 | CASSLLGTEAFF | TGTGCCAGCAGTTTATTAGGCACTGAAGCTTTCTTT